The 18 T cell receptor beta chains listed next were all sequenced from one sample in a study of identical twins. TCRdb used MiXCR to reprocess the 5' RACE reads, holding one entry per CDR3 protein. The table has hundreds of thousands of distinct CDR3 sequences, roughly 6% seen once. Sample: naive T cells sorted from blood. The receptors originated from a man between 18 and 35 years old in good health.

The chain carries TRBV5-1 and TRBJ1-6; no definite D call. This CDR3 is built from 14 residues. Trimming stripped 4 bases from V and 11 bases from J, with 16 bases between. The germline V gene has CDR1 SGHRS and CDR2 YFSETQ. The CDR3 DNA is TGCGCCAGCAGCCTGGAATCGGATGTAACACCCCTCCACTTT. Translating it yields CASSLESDVTPLHF.

This clonotype was seen repeatedly, ten times or more. The chain uses TRBV20-1 and TRBJ2-3, with D unclear. This CDR3 region has 13 residues. Trimming cost V 1 base and J 1 base, with 6 bases left between them. Germline assignment: CDR1 DFQATT and CDR2 SNEGSKA (reference sequence). CDR3 sequence reads: CSARGPGTDTQYF. In DNA form, the CDR3 reads TGCAGTGCTAGAGGACCCGGCACAGATACGCAGTATTTT.

This clonotype was seen only a few times. The V gene is TRBV2, the J gene TRBJ2-1, with 11 nucleotides matching TRBD2. The CDR3 is 18 residues long. The germline V gene has CDR1 SNHLY and CDR2 FYNNEI. V shed 0 bases and J 1 base; nucleotides not matched to a gene: 5. The CDR3 sequence is CASSEALAGGGSYNEQFF. CDR3 sequence (DNA): TGTGCCAGCAGTGAAGCCCTAGCGGGAGGCGGATCCTACAATGAGCAGTTCTTC.

This clonotype was detected ten times or more. The chain employs TRBV12-3 or TRBV12-4 and TRBJ2-1; D is ambiguous. Trimming pared 0 bases from V and 4 bases from J, leaving 4 bases between. The CDR3 contains 13 residues. The chain's CDR3 is CASSLAIYNEQFF. CDR3 in DNA: TGTGCCAGCAGTTTAGCGATTTACAATGAGCAGTTCTTC.

This clonotype was detected only a few times. The chain joins TRBV4-1 to TRBJ1-6, with 10 bases lining up with TRBD1. This CDR3 contains 16 residues. Trimming cost V 4 bases and J 0 bases; bases outside gene matches: 0. Germline V gene lookup returns CDR1 MGHRA and CDR2 YSYEKL. The DNA of the CDR3 is TGCGCCAGCAGCCGGACAGGGGGCTCCTATAATTCACCCCTCCACTTT. This sequence encodes CASSRTGGSYNSPLHF.

This clonotype was picked up many times. This chain uses TRBV20-1 with TRBJ2-7; D is uncertain. The CDR3 is 15 residues long. With 3 bases removed from V and 0 bases from J, the gap between germline ends came to 15 bases. Germline V gene sequence: CDR1 DFQATT, CDR2 SNEGSKA (reference sequence). This CDR3 is CSASGFGPNSYEQYV. CDR3 nucleotides: TGCAGTGCTAGCGGATTCGGGCCTAACTCCTACGAGCAGTACGTC.

This clonotype was seen ten or more times. The V and J genes are TRBV5-1 and TRBJ2-1; 10 bases match TRBD2. V gave up 0 bases and J gave up 7 bases; unmatched junction bases: 7. Germline values: CDR1 SGHRS, CDR2 YFSETQ. The CDR3 has 16 residues. The CDR3 coding sequence is TGCGCCAGCAGCTTGGTCGGAGCGGGAGGGAGAAATGAGCAGTTCTTC. This translates into CASSLVGAGGRNEQFF.

There are a few counts of this clonotype. J is TRBJ2-1 and V is TRBV19; 7 bases are a match to TRBD1. The J segment lost 3 bases and the V segment lost 0 bases, leaving 11 bases of the junction unmatched. This CDR3 is 18 amino acids long. Germline V lookup: CDR1 LNHDA, CDR2 SQIVND (reference sequence). The CDR3 sequence: CASSIDPTKQGYYNEQFF. The CDR3 coding sequence is TGTGCCAGTAGTATAGACCCCACTAAACAGGGGTACTACAATGAGCAGTTCTTC.

This clonotype was counted a few times. The chain links TRBV29-1 to TRBJ1-2, with a possible D match to TRBD1 (5 bases). Trimming pared 4 bases from V and 8 bases from J, leaving 20 bases between. CDR1 and CDR2 from the germline V gene are SQVTM and ANQGSEA. There are 14 residues in the CDR3. In DNA form, the CDR3 reads TGCAGCGTTGTCCCAGGGACCTCTGGGGGGGGCTACACCTTC. Its protein is CSVVPGTSGGGYTF.

There are a few counts of this clonotype. The rearrangement links TRBV29-1 to TRBJ2-5; TRBD1 matches 8 bases. The germline CDR1 and CDR2 sequences are SQVTM and ANQGSEA. The J segment lost 5 bases and the V segment lost 6 bases, leaving 2 bases of the junction unmatched. The CDR3 contains 11 residues. The CDR3 spells CSVRTGETQYF. CDR3 nucleotide sequence: TGCAGCGTCCGGACAGGGGAGACCCAGTACTTC. Full variable domain (rest looked up from reference TRBV29-1 and TRBJ2-5): SAVISQKPSRDICQRGTSLTIQCQVDSQVTMMFWYRQQPGQSLTLIATANQGSEATYESGFVIDKFPISRPNLTFSTLTVSNMSPEDSSIYLCSVRTGETQYFGPGTRLLVL.

The genes are TRBV6-2 or TRBV6-3 and TRBJ2-2; TRBD2 matches 12 bases. V was pared by 5 bases and J by 3 bases, with 10 bases of the junction left unmatched. The CDR3 has 18 amino acids. Germline lookup yields CDR1 MNHEY and CDR2 SVGEGT. The chain's CDR3 is CASSPRLAGVLDTGELFF. For the CDR3, the DNA is TGTGCCAGCAGTCCTCGACTAGCGGGAGTTTTGGACACCGGGGAGCTGTTTTTT.

About this clonotype: One end of the junction is discordant with germline, which a read error may explain. CDR3 nucleotides: TGTACCATCAGTGAAACAGGCGCTAATGAAAAACTGTTTTTT. Protein product: CTISETGANEKLFF. This chain links TRBV10-3 with TRBJ1-4, with TRBD1 as a possible D gene (5 bases). Germline V gene lookup returns CDR1 ENHRY and CDR2 SYGVKD. The CDR3 loop spans 14 amino acids.

The CDR3: CASSLVPSAGGVYEQYV. As DNA, the CDR3 is TGTGCCAGCAGCTTGGTGCCTAGCGCCGGCGGGGTCTACGAGCAGTACGTC. This chain connects TRBV5-5 to TRBJ2-7, with D maybe TRBD2 (6 bases). Germline V gene sequence: CDR1 SGHKS, CDR2 YYEKEE (reference sequence). V lost 0 bases to trimming and J lost 3 bases, with 19 bases between them. The CDR3 covers 17 residues.

This clonotype was seen only a few times. The chain has TRBV7-2 and TRBJ2-1; D is ambiguous. The germline CDR1 and CDR2 sequences are SGHTA and FQGNSA. Between the trimmed V and J ends, which lost 0 bases and 5 bases, there was a span of 8 bases. The CDR3 has 14 residues. CDR3 in amino acids: CASSLAADHNEQFF. Here the CDR3 DNA reads TGTGCCAGCAGCTTAGCGGCTGACCACAATGAGCAGTTCTTC.

This clonotype was detected a few times. The chain links TRBV7-2 to TRBJ2-7, with 7 nucleotides matching TRBD2. CDR1 and CDR2 (germline): SGHTA, FQGNSA. The CDR3 contains 16 residues. V was clipped by 1 base and J by 6 bases; unmatched bases: 12. For the CDR3, the DNA is TGTGCCAGCAGCTTAGTCCCAGCGGGGCTGACTAGCGAGCAGTACTTC. Its translation: CASSLVPAGLTSEQYF.

This clonotype came up many times. The rearrangement uses TRBV4-3 and TRBJ2-7; tentative D call: TRBD1 (6 bases). The CDR3 runs 15 residues. The germline gives CDR1 LGHNA, CDR2 YSLEER. V was trimmed by 0 bases and J by 2 bases, leaving 11 bases between them. This CDR3 reads CASSQDRGSTYEQYF. CDR3 sequence (DNA): TGCGCCAGCAGCCAAGACAGGGGATCAACCTACGAGCAGTACTTC.

This clonotype was recorded at least ten times. The chain recombines TRBV12-3 or TRBV12-4 with TRBJ2-3; TRBD2 matches 8 bases. Trimming cost V 1 base and J 4 bases; bases outside gene matches: 13. The CDR3 spans 18 residues. As DNA, the CDR3 is TGTGCCAGCAGTTTAGTCCGCCTAGCGGGTCTCGGCGCAGATACGCAGTATTTT. This gives the protein CASSLVRLAGLGADTQYF.

This clonotype was seen repeatedly, ten times or more. The chain is built from TRBV12-3 or TRBV12-4 and TRBJ1-2; tentatively, D is TRBD1 (6 bases). Trimming shortened V by 2 bases and J by 4 bases, and 11 bases separated the two germline ends. The length of the CDR3 is 14 residues. The CDR3 protein is CASSLQGTTYGYTF. The CDR3 nucleotides are TGTGCCAGCAGTTTACAGGGGACGACCTATGGCTACACCTTC.